The clone carrying this T cell receptor beta chain occurred a few times. The antigen is undetermined. The data are from a study of blood T cells in healthy people across ages. Study-level background: Through template switching, about one barcoded beta molecule was captured per two T cells, as measured in model experiments. Broader study findings: Aged donors had fewer naive CD4+ cells and lower diversity than long-lived donors. Donor CMV infection status was unknown, possibly confounding age-related changes in expanded clonotypes.

Donors were healthy Caucasian individuals from Russia aged roughly 6 to 90. For the second PCR, which ran for roughly 7 to 11 cycles, a sample-barcoded 5' primer and a J-beta primer mix were used. TCRdb re-derived calls from the 5' RACE reads in MiXCR, one entry per CDR3 protein. The table has a few hundred thousand distinct CDR3 sequences, 27% seen once. The CDR3 covers 15 residues. The ends lost 8 bases at V and 8 bases at J; junction bases unmatched: 7. CDR1 and CDR2 (germline): LGHNA, YNFKEQ. Material for sequencing was blood. This receptor was identified in a woman aged 70 to 79 in good health. V gene TRBV4-2 combines with J gene TRBJ2-2; 14 bases map to TRBD2. This chain's CDR3 is CASSPGTSGGGELFF. Written as DNA, the CDR3 is TGTGCCAGCTCCCCCGGGACTAGCGGGGGAGGGGAGCTGTTTTTT.